This T cell receptor beta chain was recovered during a study of T cells expressing NK-cell markers. The CDR3 consists of 15 residues. CDR1 SGHRS and CDR2 YFSETQ come from the germline V gene. TCRdb reprocessed the 5' RACE reads; each CDR3 protein has one entry and no DNA is given. Its listing shows roughly 120,000 distinct CDR3 sequences. Sequencing input: blood T cells: a sorted CD56 or NKG2C T cell subset, CD4+ or CD8+ T cells, or bulk PBMC T cells (not recorded which). The rearrangement joins TRBV5-1 to TRBJ1-3; with no DNA, the TCRdb D assignment of TRBD1 cannot be verified. This clonotype originated in a woman between 18 and 70 years old in good health. CDR3 sequence reads: CASSLETGDGNTIYF. Full variable domain (outside the CDR3, taken from reference TRBV5-1 and TRBJ1-3): KAGVTQTPRYLIKTRGQQVTLSCSPISGHRSVSWYQQTPGQGLQFLFEYFSETQRNKGNFPGRFSGRQFSNSRSEMNVSTLELGDSALYLCASSLETGDGNTIYFGEGSWLTVV.